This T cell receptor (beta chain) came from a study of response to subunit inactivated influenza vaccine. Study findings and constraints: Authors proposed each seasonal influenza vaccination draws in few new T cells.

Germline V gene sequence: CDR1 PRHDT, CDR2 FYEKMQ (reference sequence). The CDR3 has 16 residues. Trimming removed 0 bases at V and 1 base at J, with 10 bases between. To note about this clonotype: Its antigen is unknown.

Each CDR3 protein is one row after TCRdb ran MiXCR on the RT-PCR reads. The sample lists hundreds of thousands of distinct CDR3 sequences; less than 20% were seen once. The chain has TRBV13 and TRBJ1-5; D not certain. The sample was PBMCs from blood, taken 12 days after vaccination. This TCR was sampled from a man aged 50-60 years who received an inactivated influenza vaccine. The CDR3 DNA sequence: TGTGCCAGCAGCTTAGGCCCAGGTAGAAGCAATCAGCCCCAGCATTTT. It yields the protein CASSLGPGRSNQPQHF.